Each of the 17 T cell receptor beta chains below was sequenced from the same sample in a study of identical twins. In TCRdb, the 5' RACE reads were re-called with MiXCR into one record per CDR3 protein. The table includes about 520,000 distinct CDR3 sequences, less than 25% detected once. This sample was also put to use in a study of T cells expressing NK-cell markers.

The sequenced sample consisted of CD4+ T cells sorted from blood. These receptors came from a woman aged 18-29 years in good health.

The CDR3 loop is CASSLGGLAGGVQYF. As DNA, the CDR3 is TGTGCCAGCAGCTTGGGTGGACTAGCGGGGGGGGTGCAGTACTTC. The chain combines TRBV5-6 with TRBJ2-7, with 15 nucleotides matching TRBD2. After removal of 0 bases from V and 9 bases from J, the junction contained 4 bases not matched to a gene. Germline V lookup: CDR1 SGHDT, CDR2 YYEEEE. CDR3 length: 15 amino acids.

This clonotype was picked up a small number of times. The rearrangement uses TRBV2 and TRBJ1-2; no clear D. The CDR3 sequence is 12 residues long. Germline V gene lookup returns CDR1 SNHLY and CDR2 FYNNEI. Trimming removed 4 bases from V and 7 bases from J, with 10 bases in between. CDR3 coding DNA: TGTGCCAGCAGTGGGGGTTATGCTGGCTACACCTTC. Protein sequence: CASSGGYAGYTF.

The rearrangement links TRBV9 to TRBJ2-6; a possible D gene is TRBD1 (6 bases). Between the trimmed V and J ends, which lost 4 bases and 4 bases, there was a span of 12 bases. CDR1 SGDLS and CDR2 YYNGEE come from the germline V gene. CDR3 size: 15 residues. CDR3 protein: CASSKQGAGANVLTF. The CDR3 DNA follows: TGTGCCAGCAGCAAACAGGGAGCGGGGGCCAACGTCCTGACTTTC.

The chain recombines TRBV29-1 with TRBJ2-6; TRBD1 agrees at 9 bases. Germline loops: CDR1 SQVTM, CDR2 ANQGSEA. The CDR3 has 19 residues. After removal of 7 bases from V and 4 bases from J, the junction contained 20 bases not matched to a gene. The CDR3 sequence: CSARVRGQGMGDGANVLTF. The CDR3 DNA sequence: TGCAGCGCTCGCGTGCGGGGACAGGGTATGGGCGACGGGGCCAACGTCCTGACTTTC.

V is TRBV5-1 and J is TRBJ2-2; D unresolved. Germline values: CDR1 SGHRS, CDR2 YFSETQ. This CDR3 spans 15 amino acids. Trimming stripped 3 bases from V and 3 bases from J, with 12 bases between. CDR3 loop: CASSSLEAHTGELFF. The CDR3 DNA reads TGCGCCAGCAGCTCCCTTGAGGCACACACCGGGGAGCTGTTTTTT. The variable domain in full, completed from reference TRBV5-1 and TRBJ2-2, reads KAGVTQTPRYLIKTRGQQVTLSCSPISGHRSVSWYQQTPGQGLQFLFEYFSETQRNKGNFPGRFSGRQFSNSRSEMNVSTLELGDSALYLCASSSLEAHTGELFFGEGSRLTVL.

This clonotype was seen a handful of times. The chain links TRBV18 to TRBJ2-2; D remains ambiguous. Germline values: CDR1 KGHSH, CDR2 LQKENI. Between the trimmed V and J ends, which lost 3 bases and 4 bases, there was a span of 9 bases. CDR3 size: 14 residues. The CDR3 DNA reads TGTGCCAGCTCACCGAATGGGGTCACCGGGGAGCTGTTTTTT. Translation: CASSPNGVTGELFF.

This sequence joins TRBV4-2 and TRBJ2-1; 12 nucleotides line up with TRBD2. CDR3 size: 17 residues. Trimming cost V 2 bases and J 7 bases; bases outside gene matches: 9. Germline CDR1 is LGHNA and CDR2 is YNFKEQ. CDR3 sequence: CASSQPSGGGSLNEQFF. The CDR3 region has the DNA TGTGCCAGCAGCCAACCTAGCGGGGGGGGTTCTCTGAATGAGCAGTTCTTC.

This chain connects TRBV18 to TRBJ2-6, with a possible D match to TRBD2 (5 bases). The CDR3 is made up of 14 amino acids. The V gene lost 8 bases and the J gene lost 2 bases, with 10 bases spanning the gap. Germline V gene data show CDR1 as KGHSH and CDR2 as LQKENI. The CDR3 here is CASPRDAGANVLTF. Here the CDR3 DNA reads TGTGCCAGCCCACGGGATGCTGGGGCCAACGTCCTGACTTTC.

This clonotype occurred a few times. The rearrangement links TRBV12-3 or TRBV12-4 to TRBJ2-5; D is unresolved. This CDR3 contains 13 residues. V lost 5 bases and J lost 0, with 7 bases in between. CDR3 amino acids: CASSSLDQETQYF. CDR3 bases: TGTGCCAGCAGTAGCCTGGACCAAGAGACCCAGTACTTC.

CDR3 residues: CSAKISGTPRMELFF. CDR3 nucleotides: TGCAGTGCTAAAATCTCCGGGACACCAAGAATGGAGCTGTTTTTT. This chain joins TRBV20-1 and TRBJ2-2, with TRBD1 as a possible D gene (6 bases). The CDR3 spans 15 residues. Deletions cut 4 bases from V and 10 bases from J, with 22 bases between. The germline V gene encodes CDR1 DFQATT and CDR2 SNEGSKA (reference sequence).

V and J are TRBV6-5 and TRBJ2-1, with 10 bases that match TRBD2. CDR3 length: 15 amino acids. Unmatched junction bases numbered 6, after V lost 2 bases and J lost 8 bases. CDR1 and CDR2 from the germline V gene are MNHEY and SVGAGI. The CDR3 region has the DNA TGTGCCAGCAGTTACGAACTAGCGGGGTTCTATGAGCAGTTCTTC. It codes for CASSYELAGFYEQFF.

This clonotype was seen a handful of times. The rearrangement uses TRBV5-8 and TRBJ1-2, with 7 bases that match TRBD1. CDR1 SGHTS and CDR2 YDEGEE come from the germline V gene. The CDR3 has 16 residues. V gave up 5 bases and J gave up 0 bases; unmatched junction bases: 10. The CDR3 loop is CASRTTGAPPNYGYTF. The CDR3 DNA follows: TGTGCCAGCAGGACTACAGGGGCGCCCCCTAACTATGGCTACACCTTC.

This clonotype has just a few counts. V and J are TRBV7-2 and TRBJ1-5; D is undetermined. Between the trimmed V and J ends, which lost 5 bases and 1 base, there was a span of 9 bases. CDR3 size: 14 residues. From germline, CDR1 is SGHTA and CDR2 FQGNSA. DNA for the CDR3: TGTGCCAGCAGCACCGAAAACAGCAATCAGCCCCAGCATTTT. It encodes CASSTENSNQPQHF.

This clonotype was seen a few times. The chain carries TRBV18 and TRBJ2-3; D remains unclear. The germline gives CDR1 KGHSH, CDR2 LQKENI. The V end was cut by 3 bases, the J end by 6 bases, with 7 bases between. The CDR3 contains 12 residues. CDR3 nucleotides: TGTGCCAGCTCACCCCGTGTGGATACGCAGTATTTT. It yields the protein CASSPRVDTQYF. Combining the CDR3 with reference TRBV18 and TRBJ2-3 gives the whole variable domain NAGVMQNPRHLVRRRGQEARLRCSPMKGHSHVYWYRQLPEEGLKFMVYLQKENIIDESGMPKERFSAEFPKEGPSILRIQQVVRGDSAAYFCASSPRVDTQYFGPGTRLTVL.

This clonotype was recorded at least ten times. V is TRBV6-5 and J is TRBJ1-2; no clear D gene. This CDR3 comprises 13 residues. From germline, CDR1 is MNHEY and CDR2 SVGAGI. Trimming removed 2 bases from V and 7 bases from J, with 11 bases in between. The CDR3 region is CASSYNTFFGYTF. CDR3 bases: TGTGCCAGCAGTTACAATACGTTTTTTGGCTACACCTTC.

The chain links TRBV6-6 to TRBJ2-4; tentative D call: TRBD2 (5 bases). V was trimmed by 9 bases and J by 5 bases, leaving 11 bases between them. Germline lookup yields CDR1 MNHNY and CDR2 SVGAGI (reference sequence). This CDR3 contains 12 residues. As DNA, the CDR3 is TGTGCCAGTCGGGGATGGGAAAACATTCAGTACTTC. Protein product: CASRGWENIQYF.

Only a few counts were recorded for this clonotype. The CDR3, as DNA: TGCAGTGCTCGGGGACAAGATGAAAAACTGTTTTTT. Amino acids: CSARGQDEKLFF. The chain couples TRBV20-1 to TRBJ1-4; possibly TRBD1 for D (6 bases). Trimming took 5 bases from V and 6 from J, leaving 10 bases between them. Germline V CDR1 and CDR2: DFQATT, SNEGSKA (reference sequence). This CDR3 spans 12 amino acids.